A selection of T cell receptor beta chains follows, all from one sample in a study of T cells in localized non-small cell lung cancer. Profiled with immunoSEQ multiplex PCR; TCRdb holds only in-frame clones, not every one. The sample holds under 35,000 clones, about nine tenths seen once. The specimen comprised peripheral blood mononuclear cells, sampled before any cancer treatment. The receptor source for this set is a woman between 35 and 70 years old with stage III lung adenocarcinoma. CDR3s include the opening cysteine and the closing phenylalanine or tryptophan. Fields, in order: D gene, clone size, V gene, J gene, CDR3 length, CDR3 protein, CDR3 DNA. D genes are given only for firm matches. The size entry is marked missing in some rows and otherwise reads once, few, many or a size class.

TRBD2	-	TRBV7-2	TRBJ2-1	17	CASSLAEAGEGYNEQFF	TGTGCCAGCAGCTTAGCGGAAGCGGGAGAGGGATACAATGAGCAGTTCTTC
-	few	TRBV6-5	TRBJ2-3	15	CASSKLATSTDTQYF	TGTGCCAGCAGCAAACTAGCAACAAGCACAGATACGCAGTATTTT
TRBD1	-	TRBV4-1	TRBJ2-7	14	CASSQSTGGYEQYF	TGCGCCAGCAGCCAATCGACAGGGGGTTACGAGCAGTACTTC
TRBD2	-	TRBV5-6	TRBJ2-5	16	CASSPGLAGSQETQYF	TGTGCCAGCAGCCCCGGACTAGCGGGGAGTCAAGAGACCCAGTACTTC
-	-	TRBV2	TRBJ1-1	14	CASSEAGVNTEAFF	TGTGCCAGCAGTGAAGCAGGAGTGAACACTGAAGCTTTCTTT
-	-	TRBV4-1	TRBJ1-2	14	CASSQERSSYGYTF	TGCGCCAGCAGCCAAGAGCGCTCTTCCTATGGCTACACCTTC
TRBD1	few	TRBV7-2	TRBJ1-3	16	CASSFLQGARGNTIYF	TGTGCCAGCAGCTTCCTACAGGGGGCGCGTGGAAACACCATATATTTT
-	-	TRBV4-2	TRBJ2-1	13	CASSQGTYNEQFF	TGTGCCAGCAGCCAAGGGACATACAATGAGCAGTTCTTC
-	-	TRBV9	TRBJ2-5	13	CASSVGQKETQYF	TGTGCCAGCAGCGTAGGTCAGAAAGAGACCCAGTACTTC
TRBD1	-	TRBV19	TRBJ1-2	13	CASSQDRVYGYTF	TGTGCCAGTAGTCAAGACAGGGTCTATGGCTACACCTTC
TRBD2	once	TRBV19	TRBJ2-1	17	CASSIPTGTSHYNEQFF	TGTGCCAGTAGTATCCCCACCGGGACTAGTCACTACAATGAGCAGTTCTTC